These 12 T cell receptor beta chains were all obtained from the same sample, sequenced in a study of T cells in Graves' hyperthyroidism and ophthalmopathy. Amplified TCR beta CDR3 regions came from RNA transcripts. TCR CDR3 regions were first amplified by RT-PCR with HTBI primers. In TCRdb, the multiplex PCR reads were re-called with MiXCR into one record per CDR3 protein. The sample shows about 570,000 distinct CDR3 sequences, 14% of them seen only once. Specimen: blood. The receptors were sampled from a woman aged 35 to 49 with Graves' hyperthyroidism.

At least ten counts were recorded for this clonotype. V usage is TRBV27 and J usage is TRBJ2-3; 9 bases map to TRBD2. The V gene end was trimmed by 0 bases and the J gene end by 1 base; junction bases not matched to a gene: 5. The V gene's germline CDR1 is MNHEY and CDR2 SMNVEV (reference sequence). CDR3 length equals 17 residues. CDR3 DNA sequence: TGTGCCAGCAGTTTATCCCCTAGCGGGACCCGCACAGATACGCAGTATTTT. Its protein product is CASSLSPSGTRTDTQYF.

CDR3 region: CASSPYWVSWDGYTF. For the CDR3, the DNA is TGTGCCAGCTCACCTTATTGGGTCTCCTGGGATGGCTACACCTTC. The V call is TRBV18, the J call TRBJ1-2; D gene ambiguous. This CDR3 spans 15 amino acids. Germline lookup yields CDR1 KGHSH and CDR2 LQKENI. Trimming removed 3 bases from V and 6 bases from J, with 17 bases in between. The full variable domain, completed using reference TRBV18 and TRBJ1-2, is NAGVMQNPRHLVRRRGQEARLRCSPMKGHSHVYWYRQLPEEGLKFMVYLQKENIIDESGMPKERFSAEFPKEGPSILRIQQVVRGDSAAYFCASSPYWVSWDGYTFGSGTRLTVV.

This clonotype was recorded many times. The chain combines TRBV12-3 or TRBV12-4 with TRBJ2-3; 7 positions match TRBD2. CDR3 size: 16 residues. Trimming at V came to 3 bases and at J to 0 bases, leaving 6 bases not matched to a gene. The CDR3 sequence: CASSFYKRGSTDTQYF. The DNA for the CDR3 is TGTGCCAGCAGTTTTTATAAGCGGGGCAGCACAGATACGCAGTATTTT.

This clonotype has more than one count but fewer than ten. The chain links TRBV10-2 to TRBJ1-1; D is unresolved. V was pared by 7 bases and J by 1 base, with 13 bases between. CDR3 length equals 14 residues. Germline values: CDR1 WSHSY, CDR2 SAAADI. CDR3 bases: TGCGCCAGCATAGGGTCCTTGGCGAACACTGAAGCTTTCTTT. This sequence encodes CASIGSLANTEAFF.

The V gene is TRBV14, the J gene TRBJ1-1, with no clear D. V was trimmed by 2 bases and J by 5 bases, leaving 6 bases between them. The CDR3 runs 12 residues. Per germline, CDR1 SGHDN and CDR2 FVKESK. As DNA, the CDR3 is TGTGCCAGCAGCCAAATGAGGACTGAAGCTTTCTTT. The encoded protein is CASSQMRTEAFF. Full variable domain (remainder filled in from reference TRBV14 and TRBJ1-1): EAGVTQFPSHSVIEKGQTVTLRCDPISGHDNLYWYRRVMGKEIKFLLHFVKESKQDESGMPNNRFLAERTGGTYSTLKVQPAELEDSGVYFCASSQMRTEAFFGQGTRLTVV.

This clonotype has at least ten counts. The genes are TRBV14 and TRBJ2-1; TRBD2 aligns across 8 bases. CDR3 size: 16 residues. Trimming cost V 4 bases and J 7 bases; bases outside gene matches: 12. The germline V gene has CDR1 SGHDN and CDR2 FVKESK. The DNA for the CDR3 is TGTGCCAGCAGCCCCTACCCGGGACTAGTTATGAATGAGCAGTTCTTC. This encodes CASSPYPGLVMNEQFF.

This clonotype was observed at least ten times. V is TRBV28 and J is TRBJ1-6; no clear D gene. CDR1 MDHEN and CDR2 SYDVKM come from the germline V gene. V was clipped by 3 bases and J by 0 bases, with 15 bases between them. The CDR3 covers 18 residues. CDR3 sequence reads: CASSLNWAGSSYNSPLHF. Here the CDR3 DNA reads TGTGCCAGCAGTTTGAATTGGGCAGGAAGCTCCTATAATTCACCCCTCCACTTT.

The CDR3 sequence: CASSQQDMNTEAFF. The CDR3 DNA reads TGCGCCAGCAGCCAACAGGATATGAACACTGAAGCTTTCTTT. The chain carries TRBV4-1 and TRBJ1-1; D is uncertain. CDR3 length equals 14 residues. Trimming took off 2 bases at V and 0 bases at J, with 7 bases between the two ends. Germline V lookup: CDR1 MGHRA, CDR2 YSYEKL.

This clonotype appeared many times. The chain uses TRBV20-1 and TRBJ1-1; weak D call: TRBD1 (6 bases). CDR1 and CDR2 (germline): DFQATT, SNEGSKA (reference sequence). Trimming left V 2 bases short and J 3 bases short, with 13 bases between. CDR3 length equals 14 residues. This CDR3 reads CSARRAGVDTEAFF. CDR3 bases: TGCAGTGCTAGACGGGCAGGGGTGGACACTGAAGCTTTCTTT.

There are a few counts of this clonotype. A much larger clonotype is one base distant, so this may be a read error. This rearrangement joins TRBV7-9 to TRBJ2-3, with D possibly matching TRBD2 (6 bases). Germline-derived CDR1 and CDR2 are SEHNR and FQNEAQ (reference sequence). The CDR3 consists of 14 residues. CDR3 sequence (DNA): TGTGCCAGCAGCTTAGGCGGGAACACAGATGCGCAGTATTTT. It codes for CASSLGGNTDAQYF.

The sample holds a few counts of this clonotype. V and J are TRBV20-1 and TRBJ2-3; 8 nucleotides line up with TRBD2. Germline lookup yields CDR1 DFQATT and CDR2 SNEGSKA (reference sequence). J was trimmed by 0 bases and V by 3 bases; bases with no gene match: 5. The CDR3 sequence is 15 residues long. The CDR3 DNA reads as TGCAGTGCTAGTTCAGCGGGAGTTAGCACAGATACGCAGTATTTT. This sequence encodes CSASSAGVSTDTQYF.

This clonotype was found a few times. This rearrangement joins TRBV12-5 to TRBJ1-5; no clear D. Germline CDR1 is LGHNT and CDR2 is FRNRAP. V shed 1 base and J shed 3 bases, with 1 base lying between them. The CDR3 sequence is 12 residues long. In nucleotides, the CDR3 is TGTGCTAGTGGTTTGGACAATCAGCCCCAGCATTTT. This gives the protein CASGLDNQPQHF.